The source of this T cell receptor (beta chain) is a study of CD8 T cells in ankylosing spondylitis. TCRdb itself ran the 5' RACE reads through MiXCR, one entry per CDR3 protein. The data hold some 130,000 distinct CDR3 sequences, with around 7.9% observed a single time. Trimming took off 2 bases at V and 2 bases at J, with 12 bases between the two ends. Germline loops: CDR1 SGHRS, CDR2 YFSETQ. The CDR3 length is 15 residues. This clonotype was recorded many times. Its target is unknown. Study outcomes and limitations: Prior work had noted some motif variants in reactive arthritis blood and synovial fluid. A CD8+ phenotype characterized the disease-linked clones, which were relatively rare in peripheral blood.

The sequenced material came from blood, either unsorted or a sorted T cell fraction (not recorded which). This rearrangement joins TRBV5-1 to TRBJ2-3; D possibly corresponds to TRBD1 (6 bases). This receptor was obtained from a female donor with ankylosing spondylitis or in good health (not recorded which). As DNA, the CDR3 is TGCGCCAGCAGCTTACGAAGGGGGTTCACAGATACGCAGTATTTT. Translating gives CASSLRRGFTDTQYF.